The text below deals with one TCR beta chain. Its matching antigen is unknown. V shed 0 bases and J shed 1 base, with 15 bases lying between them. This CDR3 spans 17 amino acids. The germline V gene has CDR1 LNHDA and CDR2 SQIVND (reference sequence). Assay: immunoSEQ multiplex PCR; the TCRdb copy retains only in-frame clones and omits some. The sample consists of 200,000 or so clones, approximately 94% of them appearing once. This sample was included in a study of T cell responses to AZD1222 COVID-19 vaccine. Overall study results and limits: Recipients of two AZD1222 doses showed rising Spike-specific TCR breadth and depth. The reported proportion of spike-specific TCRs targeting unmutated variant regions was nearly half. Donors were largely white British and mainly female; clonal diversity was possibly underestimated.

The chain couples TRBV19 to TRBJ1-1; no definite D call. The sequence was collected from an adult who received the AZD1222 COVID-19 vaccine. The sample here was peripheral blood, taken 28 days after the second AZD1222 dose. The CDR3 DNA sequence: TGTGCCAGTAGTATAGATCCGCCGTTAAGGGAGAACACTGAAGCTTTCTTT. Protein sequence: CASSIDPPLRENTEAFF.